The subject of this entry is one T cell receptor (beta chain). Method: immunoSEQ multiplex PCR; TCRdb's copy keeps in-frame clones and lacks some. The sample consists of hundreds of thousands of clones, approximately 87% of them appearing once. The CDR3 is 15 residues long. Germline V CDR1 and CDR2: LNHNV, YYDKDF (reference sequence). The V and J ends lost 0 bases and 2 bases respectively, with 11 bases between them. The data derive from a study of blood T cell repertoires in COVID-19. Sequenced: peripheral blood. This TCR was sampled from a woman in her fifties or sixties with COVID-19, enrolled during active disease. J is TRBJ2-7 and V is TRBV15; perhaps TRBD2 as D (6 bases). The CDR3 loop reads CATSREGGNTYEQYF. The CDR3 coding sequence is TGTGCCACCAGCAGAGAAGGAGGGAATACCTACGAGCAGTACTTC. Variable domain in full (rest from reference TRBV15 and TRBJ2-7): DAMVIQNPRYQVTQFGKPVTLSCSQTLNHNVMYWYQQKSSQAPKLLFHYYDKDFNNEADTPDNFQSRRPNTSFCFLDIRSPGLGDTAMYLCATSREGGNTYEQYFGPGTRLTVT.